Listed here is a single TCR beta chain. This entry belongs to a study of CD4+ T cells in melanoma. Germline V gives CDR1 SEHNR, CDR2 FQNEAQ (reference sequence). Deletions cut 5 bases from V and 0 bases from J, with 23 bases between. CDR3 length equals 18 residues. The method was immunoSEQ multiplex PCR; TCRdb's version includes in-frame clones alone and lacks a portion of them. This sample carries approximately 10,000 clones, about 70% of them seen once, and the ten largest clones take 8% to 13%. The V gene is TRBV7-9, the J gene TRBJ2-7; perhaps TRBD2 as D (6 bases). The sequenced sample consisted of cells from a culture (not recorded whether cultured in vitro). The clonotype originates from a human donor with melanoma. The CDR3 bases are TGTGCCAGCAGCCGCGGGACCGGCGGATTGGCCAACTCCTACGAGCAGTACTTC. The encoded protein is CASSRGTGGLANSYEQYF.